This T cell receptor (beta chain) was documented in a study of response to subunit inactivated influenza vaccine. From germline, CDR1 is SQVTM and CDR2 ANQGSEA. V was trimmed by 3 bases and J by 4 bases, leaving 12 bases between them. The CDR3 spans 13 residues. TCRdb reanalysed the RT-PCR reads using MiXCR and keeps one entry per CDR3 protein. The table has more than 400,000 distinct CDR3 sequences, approximately 11% seen once; the top ten hold more than 10%. The genes are TRBV29-1 and TRBJ2-5, with D possibly TRBD2 on 7 matching bases. Sequencing was performed on PBMCs from blood, taken around seven weeks after vaccination. This receptor was identified in a man aged 50-60 years who received an inactivated influenza vaccine. The CDR3 nucleotides are TGCAGCGTTGAGTCTAGGGGGGGAGAGACCCAGTACTTC. Its translation: CSVESRGGETQYF.